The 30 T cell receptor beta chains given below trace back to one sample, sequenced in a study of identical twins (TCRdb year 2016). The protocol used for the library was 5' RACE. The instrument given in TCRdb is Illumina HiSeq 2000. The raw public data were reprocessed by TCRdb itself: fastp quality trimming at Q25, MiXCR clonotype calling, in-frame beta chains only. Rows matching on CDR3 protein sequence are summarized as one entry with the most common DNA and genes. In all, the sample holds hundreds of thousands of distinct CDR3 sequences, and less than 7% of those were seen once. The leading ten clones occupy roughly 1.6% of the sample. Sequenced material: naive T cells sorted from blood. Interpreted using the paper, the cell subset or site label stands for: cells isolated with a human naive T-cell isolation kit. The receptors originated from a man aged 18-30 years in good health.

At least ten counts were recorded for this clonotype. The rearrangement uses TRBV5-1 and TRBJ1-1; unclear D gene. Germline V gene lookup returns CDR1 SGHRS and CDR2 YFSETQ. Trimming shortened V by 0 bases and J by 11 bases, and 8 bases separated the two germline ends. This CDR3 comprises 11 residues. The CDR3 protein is CASSLDGDAFF. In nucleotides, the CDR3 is TGCGCCAGCAGCTTGGACGGGGATGCTTTCTTT.

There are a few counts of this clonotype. The DNA of the CDR3 is TGTGCCAGCAGACAGGGACAGAGGAACTACGAGCAGTACTTC. As protein: CASRQGQRNYEQYF. This chain links TRBV7-2 with TRBJ2-7; 7 bases are a match to TRBD1. This CDR3 is built from 14 residues. J was trimmed by 3 bases and V by 6 bases; bases with no gene match: 8. Germline V gene sequence: CDR1 SGHTA, CDR2 FQGNSA.

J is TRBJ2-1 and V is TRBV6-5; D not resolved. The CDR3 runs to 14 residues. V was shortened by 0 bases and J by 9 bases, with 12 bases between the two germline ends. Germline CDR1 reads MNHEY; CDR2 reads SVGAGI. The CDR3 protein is CASSYSSQPSEQFF. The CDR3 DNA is TGTGCCAGCAGTTACTCATCCCAGCCCAGTGAGCAGTTCTTC.

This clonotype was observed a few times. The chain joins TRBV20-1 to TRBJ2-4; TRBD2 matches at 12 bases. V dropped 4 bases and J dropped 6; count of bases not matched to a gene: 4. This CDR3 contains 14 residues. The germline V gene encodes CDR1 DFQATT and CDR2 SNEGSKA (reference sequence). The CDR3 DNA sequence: TGCAGTGCTACTAGCGGGAGGGCCGGAAACATTCAGTACTTC. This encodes CSATSGRAGNIQYF.

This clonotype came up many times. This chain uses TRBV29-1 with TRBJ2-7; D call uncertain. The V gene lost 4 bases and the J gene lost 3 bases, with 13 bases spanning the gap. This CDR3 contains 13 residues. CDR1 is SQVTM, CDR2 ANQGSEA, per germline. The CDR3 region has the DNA TGCAGCGTTGGATCGAGGATTGGCTACGAGCAGTACTTC. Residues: CSVGSRIGYEQYF.

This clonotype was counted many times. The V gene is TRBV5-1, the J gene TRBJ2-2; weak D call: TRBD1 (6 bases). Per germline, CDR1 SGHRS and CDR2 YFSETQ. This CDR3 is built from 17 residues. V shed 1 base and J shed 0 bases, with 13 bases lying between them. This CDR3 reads CASSLRFGGANTGELFF. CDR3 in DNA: TGCGCCAGCAGCTTGAGGTTTGGGGGCGCGAACACCGGGGAGCTGTTTTTT.

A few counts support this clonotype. The CDR3 DNA is TGTGCCAGCAGCCCGACTAGCGGGATCCCCAATGAGCAGTTCTTC. It codes for CASSPTSGIPNEQFF. The rearrangement uses TRBV27 and TRBJ2-1; TRBD2 agrees at 11 bases. The V and J ends lost 6 bases and 6 bases, in that order; junction bases with no gene match: 7. CDR1 and CDR2 (germline): MNHEY, SMNVEV (reference sequence). CDR3 length: 15 residues.

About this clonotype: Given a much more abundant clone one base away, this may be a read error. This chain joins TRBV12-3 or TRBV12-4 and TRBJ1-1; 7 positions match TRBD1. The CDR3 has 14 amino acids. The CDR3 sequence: CASNLASRGTEAFF. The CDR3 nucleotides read TGTGCCAGCAATTTAGCATCCAGGGGGACTGAAGCTTTCTTT.

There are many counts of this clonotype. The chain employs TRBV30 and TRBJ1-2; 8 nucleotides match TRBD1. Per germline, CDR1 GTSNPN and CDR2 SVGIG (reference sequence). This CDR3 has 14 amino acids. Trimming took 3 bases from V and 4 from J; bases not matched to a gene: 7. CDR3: CAWRLRGRSYGYTF. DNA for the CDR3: TGTGCCTGGAGGCTCAGGGGGCGCAGCTATGGCTACACCTTC.

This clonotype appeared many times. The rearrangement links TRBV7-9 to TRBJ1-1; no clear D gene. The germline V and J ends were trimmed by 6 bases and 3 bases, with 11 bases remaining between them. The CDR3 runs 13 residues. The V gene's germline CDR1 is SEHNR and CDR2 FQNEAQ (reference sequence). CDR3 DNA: TGTGCCAGCAGACCTTATGAGGACACTGAAGCTTTCTTT. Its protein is CASRPYEDTEAFF.

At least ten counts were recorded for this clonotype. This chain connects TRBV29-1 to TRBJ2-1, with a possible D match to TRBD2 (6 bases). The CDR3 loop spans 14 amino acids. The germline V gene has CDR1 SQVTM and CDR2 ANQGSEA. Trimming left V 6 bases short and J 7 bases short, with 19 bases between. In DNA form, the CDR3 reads TGCAGCGTCGGTGGGTCTAGCGTGAGGAATGAGCAGTTCTTC. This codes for CSVGGSSVRNEQFF.

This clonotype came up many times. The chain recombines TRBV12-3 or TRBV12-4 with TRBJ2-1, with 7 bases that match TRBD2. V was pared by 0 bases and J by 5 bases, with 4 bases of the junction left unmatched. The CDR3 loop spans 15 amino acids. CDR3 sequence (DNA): TGTGCCAGCAGTTTAGCGGGAGGGCCCCACAATGAGCAGTTCTTC. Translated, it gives CASSLAGGPHNEQFF.

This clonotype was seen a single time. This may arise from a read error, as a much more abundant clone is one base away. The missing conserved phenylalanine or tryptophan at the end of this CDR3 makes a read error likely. The CDR3 DNA reads as TGTGCCAGCAGTTATATGGGAATTCAGTACTGC. Its translation is CASSYMGIQYC. The rearrangement links TRBV6-5 to TRBJ2-4; D gene ambiguous. The germline V and J ends were trimmed by 3 bases and 10 bases, with 7 bases remaining between them. CDR1 and CDR2 from the germline V gene are MNHEY and SVGAGI. CDR3 length equals 11 residues.

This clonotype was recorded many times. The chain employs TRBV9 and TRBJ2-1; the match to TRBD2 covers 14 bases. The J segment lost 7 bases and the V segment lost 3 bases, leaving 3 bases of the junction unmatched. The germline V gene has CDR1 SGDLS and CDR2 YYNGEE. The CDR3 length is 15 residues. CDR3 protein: CASSAGTSGRNEQFF. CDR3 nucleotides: TGTGCCAGCAGCGCCGGGACTAGCGGGAGAAATGAGCAGTTCTTC.

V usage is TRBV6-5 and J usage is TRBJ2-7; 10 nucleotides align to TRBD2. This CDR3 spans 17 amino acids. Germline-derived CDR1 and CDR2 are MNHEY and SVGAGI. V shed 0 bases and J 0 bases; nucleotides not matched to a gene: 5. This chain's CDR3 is CASSYSSLAGASYEQYF. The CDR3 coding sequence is TGTGCCAGCAGTTACTCGAGTCTAGCGGGAGCCTCCTACGAGCAGTACTTC.

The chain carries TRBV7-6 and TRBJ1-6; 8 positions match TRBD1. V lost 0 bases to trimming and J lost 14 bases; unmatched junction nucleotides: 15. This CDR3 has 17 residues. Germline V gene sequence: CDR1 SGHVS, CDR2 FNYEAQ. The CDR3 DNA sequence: TGTGCCAGCAGCTTAGCGGTCCCCTCCGGACAGGGTTCGACCCTCCACTTT. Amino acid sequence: CASSLAVPSGQGSTLHF.

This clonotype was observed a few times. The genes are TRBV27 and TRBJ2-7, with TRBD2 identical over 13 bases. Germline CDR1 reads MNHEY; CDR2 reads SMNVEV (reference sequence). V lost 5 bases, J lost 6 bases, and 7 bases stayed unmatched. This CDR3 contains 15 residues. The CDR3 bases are TGTGCCAGCAGTCCCCGGACTAGCGGGAGCACCGAGCAGTACTTC. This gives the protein CASSPRTSGSTEQYF.

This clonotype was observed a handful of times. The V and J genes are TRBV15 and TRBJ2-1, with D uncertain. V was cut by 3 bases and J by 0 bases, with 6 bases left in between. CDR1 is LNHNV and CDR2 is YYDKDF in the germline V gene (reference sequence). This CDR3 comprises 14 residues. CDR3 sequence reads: CATSRTSSYNEQFF. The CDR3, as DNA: TGTGCCACCAGCAGGACAAGCTCCTACAATGAGCAGTTCTTC.

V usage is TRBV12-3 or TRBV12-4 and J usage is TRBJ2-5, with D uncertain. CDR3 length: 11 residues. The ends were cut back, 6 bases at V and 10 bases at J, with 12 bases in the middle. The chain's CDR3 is CASRLGVHQYF. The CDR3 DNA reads TGTGCCAGCAGGCTTGGGGTCCACCAGTACTTC.

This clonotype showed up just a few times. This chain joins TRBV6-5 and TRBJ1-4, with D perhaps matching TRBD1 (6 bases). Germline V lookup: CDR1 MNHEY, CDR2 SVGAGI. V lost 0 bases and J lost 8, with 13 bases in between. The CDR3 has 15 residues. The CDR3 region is CASSYSGGLGEKLFF. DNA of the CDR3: TGTGCCAGCAGTTACTCGGGGGGCCTCGGAGAAAAACTGTTTTTT.

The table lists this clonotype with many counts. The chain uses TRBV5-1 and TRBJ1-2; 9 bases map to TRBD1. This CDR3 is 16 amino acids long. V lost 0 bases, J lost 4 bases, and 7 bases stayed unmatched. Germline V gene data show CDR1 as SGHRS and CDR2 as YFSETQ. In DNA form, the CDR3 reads TGCGCCAGCAGCTTGGAAGGGACAGGGTCAATCTATGGCTACACCTTC. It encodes CASSLEGTGSIYGYTF. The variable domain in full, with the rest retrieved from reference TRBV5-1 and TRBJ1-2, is KAGVTQTPRYLIKTRGQQVTLSCSPISGHRSVSWYQQTPGQGLQFLFEYFSETQRNKGNFPGRFSGRQFSNSRSEMNVSTLELGDSALYLCASSLEGTGSIYGYTFGSGTRLTVV.

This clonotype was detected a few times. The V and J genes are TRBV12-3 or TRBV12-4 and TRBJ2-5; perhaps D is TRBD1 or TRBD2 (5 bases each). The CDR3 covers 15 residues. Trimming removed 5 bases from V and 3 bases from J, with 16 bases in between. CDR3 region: CASSPYRDREETQYF. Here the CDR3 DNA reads TGTGCCAGCAGTCCCTACCGGGACCGCGAAGAGACCCAGTACTTC.

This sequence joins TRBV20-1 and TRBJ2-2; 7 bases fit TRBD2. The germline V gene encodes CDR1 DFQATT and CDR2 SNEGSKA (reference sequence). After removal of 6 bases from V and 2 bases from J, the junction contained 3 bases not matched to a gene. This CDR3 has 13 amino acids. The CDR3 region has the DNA TGCAGTGCAAGGGACTATAACACCGGGGAGCTGTTTTTT. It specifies CSARDYNTGELFF.

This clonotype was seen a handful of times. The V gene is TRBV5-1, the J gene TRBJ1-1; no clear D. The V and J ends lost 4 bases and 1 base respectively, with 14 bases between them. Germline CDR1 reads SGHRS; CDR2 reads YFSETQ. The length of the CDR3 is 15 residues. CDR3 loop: CASSAPSPENTEAFF. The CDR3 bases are TGCGCCAGCAGCGCACCAAGTCCAGAGAACACTGAAGCTTTCTTT. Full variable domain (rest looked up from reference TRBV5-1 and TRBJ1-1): KAGVTQTPRYLIKTRGQQVTLSCSPISGHRSVSWYQQTPGQGLQFLFEYFSETQRNKGNFPGRFSGRQFSNSRSEMNVSTLELGDSALYLCASSAPSPENTEAFFGQGTRLTVV.

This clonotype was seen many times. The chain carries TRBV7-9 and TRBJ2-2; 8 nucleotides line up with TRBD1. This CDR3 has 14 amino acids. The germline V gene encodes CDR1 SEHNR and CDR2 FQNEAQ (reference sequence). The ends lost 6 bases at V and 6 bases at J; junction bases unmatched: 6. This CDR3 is CASSNTGGAGELFF. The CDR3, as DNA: TGTGCCAGCAGTAATACAGGGGGAGCCGGGGAGCTGTTTTTT.

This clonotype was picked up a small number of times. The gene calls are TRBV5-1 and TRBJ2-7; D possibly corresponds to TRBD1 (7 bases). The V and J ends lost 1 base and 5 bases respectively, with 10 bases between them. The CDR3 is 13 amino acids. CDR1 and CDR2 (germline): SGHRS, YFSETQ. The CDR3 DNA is TGCGCCAGCAGCTTGACAGGGGAGGACGAGCAGTACGTC. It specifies CASSLTGEDEQYV.

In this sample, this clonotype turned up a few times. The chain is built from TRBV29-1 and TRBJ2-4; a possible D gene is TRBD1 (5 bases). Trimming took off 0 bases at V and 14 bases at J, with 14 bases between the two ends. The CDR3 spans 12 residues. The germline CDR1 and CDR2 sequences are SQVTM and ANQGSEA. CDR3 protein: CSVEDLGLDKYF. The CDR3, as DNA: TGCAGCGTTGAAGATCTGGGGCTAGATAAGTACTTC.

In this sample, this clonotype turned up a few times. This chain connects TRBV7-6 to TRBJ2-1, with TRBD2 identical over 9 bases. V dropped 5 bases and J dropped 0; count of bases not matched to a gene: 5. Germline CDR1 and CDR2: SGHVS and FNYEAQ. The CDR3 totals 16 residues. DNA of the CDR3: TGTGCCAGCAGCCGGAATAGCGGGAGCTCCTACAATGAGCAGTTCTTC. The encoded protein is CASSRNSGSSYNEQFF.

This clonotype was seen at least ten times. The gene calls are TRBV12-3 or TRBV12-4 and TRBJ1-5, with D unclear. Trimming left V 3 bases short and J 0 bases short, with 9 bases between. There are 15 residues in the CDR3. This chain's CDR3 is CASSFSWGSNQPQHF. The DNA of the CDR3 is TGTGCCAGCAGTTTTTCCTGGGGTAGCAATCAGCCCCAGCATTTT.

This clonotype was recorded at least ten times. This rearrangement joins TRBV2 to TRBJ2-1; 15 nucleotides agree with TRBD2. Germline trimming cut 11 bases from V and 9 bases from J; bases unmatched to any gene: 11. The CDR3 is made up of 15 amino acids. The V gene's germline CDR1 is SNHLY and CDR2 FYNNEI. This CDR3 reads CAHLRTSGRGGEQFF. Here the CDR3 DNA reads TGTGCCCACCTTAGGACTAGCGGGAGGGGCGGTGAGCAGTTCTTC.